Below, one TCR beta chain is given with its context. Its antigen remains unknown. This entry comes from a study of T cell responses to AZD1222 COVID-19 vaccine. Study-wide context: Pooled together were second doses at about 4 or about 12 weeks. Regarding the study as a whole: Donors, mostly white British, included more females; clonal diversity was possibly underestimated. Nearly half of spike-specific TCRs reportedly target variant regions that are unmutated in the B.1.351 and B.1.1.7 variants.

Generated by immunoSEQ multiplex PCR, the TCRdb table keeps only in-frame clones and is missing some. The sample yields approximately 160,000 clones, just over 90% seen once. The germline V gene has CDR1 MNHEY and CDR2 SVGEGT. This CDR3 is 16 amino acids long. Trimming took 4 bases from V and 7 from J; bases not matched to a gene: 10. This chain connects TRBV6-2 or TRBV6-3 to TRBJ2-2, with 9 bases matching TRBD1. The source of this sequence is an adult in good health. Source: peripheral blood, taken on day 0 of AZD1222 vaccination. In DNA form, the CDR3 reads TGTGCCAGCAGTTTCACGGGACAGGGAGGTCTCGGGGAGCTGTTTTTT. Translation: CASSFTGQGGLGELFF.